The 24 T cell receptor beta chains below were found in one sample sequenced in a study of shared clonotypes between healthy human individuals. CD45RO-negative cells were positively selected for CCR7, leaving out terminally differentiated effector memory CD45RA+ cells. TCRdb's table, derived via immunoSEQ multiplex PCR, lists solely in-frame clones and lacks some. This sample has some 2 million clones, with over 85% found just once. The sequenced material came from naive CD8+ T cells sorted from blood. Receptors originate from a man aged 18-30 years in good health.

In regard to this clone: Distinct nucleotide sequences in the sample also encode this CDR3. The chain recombines TRBV9 with TRBJ1-3; no clear D. The V gene lost 2 bases and the J gene lost 0 bases, with 3 bases spanning the gap. CDR3 length equals 13 residues. The germline gives CDR1 SGDLS, CDR2 YYNGEE. The CDR3 DNA reads as TGTGCCAGCAGCGTTTCCTCTGGAAACACCATATATTTT. It is translated as CASSVSSGNTIYF.

This clone was picked up one time. The rearrangement joins TRBV4-3 to TRBJ1-2; perhaps TRBD1 as D (5 bases). This CDR3 comprises 14 residues. Trimming removed 1 base at V and 8 bases at J, with 14 bases between. Germline-derived CDR1 and CDR2 are LGHNA and YSLEER. The CDR3 DNA is TGCGCCAGCAGCCAAGCGTGGGGGAGCGTCGGCTACACCTTC. Protein: CASSQAWGSVGYTF.

V usage is TRBV5-5 and J usage is TRBJ1-2; 7 bases fit TRBD1. The ends lost 7 bases at V and 3 bases at J; junction bases unmatched: 6. The CDR3 contains 13 residues. Germline assignment: CDR1 SGHKS and CDR2 YYEKEE (reference sequence). In DNA, the CDR3 is TGTGCCAGCTCCCAGGGGGGCTACTATGGCTACACCTTC. The encoded protein is CASSQGGYYGYTF.

The gene calls are TRBV9 and TRBJ2-1; TRBD2 matches at 11 bases. The CDR3 covers 15 residues. The V gene end was trimmed by 7 bases and the J gene end by 0 bases; junction bases not matched to a gene: 3. CDR1 is SGDLS and CDR2 is YYNGEE in the germline V gene. The CDR3 region has the DNA TGTGCCAGCTCTAGCGGGGGGTACTCCTACAATGAGCAGTTCTTC. Its translation: CASSSGGYSYNEQFF.

This clone was seen once. V is TRBV2 and J is TRBJ2-5, with 11 bases that match TRBD1. Trimming took 2 bases from V and 4 from J; bases not matched to a gene: 6. Germline CDR1 and CDR2: SNHLY and FYNNEI. The CDR3 sequence is 16 residues long. CDR3 DNA sequence: TGTGCCAGCAGTGAAACGCAGGGACAGGGGGGAGAGACCCAGTACTTC. Its translation: CASSETQGQGGETQYF. Full variable domain (outside the CDR3, taken from reference TRBV2 and TRBJ2-5): EPEVTQTPSHQVTQMGQEVILRCVPISNHLYFYWYRQILGQKVEFLVSFYNNEISEKSEIFDDQFSVERPDGSNFTLKIRSTKLEDSAMYFCASSETQGQGGETQYFGPGTRLLVL.

This sequence joins TRBV29-1 and TRBJ2-1, with 9 bases that match TRBD2. V dropped 4 bases and J dropped 8; count of bases not matched to a gene: 6. The length of the CDR3 is 13 residues. CDR1 SQVTM and CDR2 ANQGSEA come from the germline V gene. The CDR3 nucleotides read TGCAGCGTTGCAGTAGCGGGAGTCGATGAGCAGTTCTTC. It yields the protein CSVAVAGVDEQFF.

V usage is TRBV5-6 and J usage is TRBJ1-2; 9 nucleotides agree with TRBD1. The CDR3 sequence is 15 residues long. Germline V CDR1 and CDR2: SGHDT, YYEEEE. The V gene end was trimmed by 4 bases and the J gene end by 4 bases; junction bases not matched to a gene: 8. CDR3 DNA sequence: TGTGCCAGCAGCCTGGGGACAGGGAATTCCTATGGCTACACCTTC. Its protein product is CASSLGTGNSYGYTF.

A single count supports this clone. Additional DNA sequences in this sample encode the identical CDR3. The V and J genes are TRBV29-1 and TRBJ1-2, with TRBD1 as a possible D gene (5 bases). V lost 2 bases and J 2 bases, leaving 15 bases between the germline ends. CDR1 is SQVTM and CDR2 is ANQGSEA in the germline V gene. CDR3 length equals 15 residues. CDR3 coding DNA: TGCAGCGTTGAATCCCGAACCGGGGGGAACTATGGCTACACCTTC. Encoded protein: CSVESRTGGNYGYTF.

This chain connects TRBV6-6 to TRBJ1-5; the D is unclear. CDR1 is MNHNY, CDR2 SVGAGI, per germline (reference sequence). Trimming shortened V by 5 bases and J by 5 bases, and 4 bases separated the two germline ends. CDR3 length: 11 residues. This chain's CDR3 is CASSPDQPQHF. The CDR3 coding sequence is TGTGCCAGCAGTCCCGATCAGCCCCAGCATTTT.

Comment on this clone: This same CDR3 is encoded by further DNA sequences in the sample. The gene calls are TRBV27 and TRBJ1-5; possible D gene TRBD1, 5 bases. The V end was cut by 6 bases, the J end by 3 bases, with 12 bases between. Germline assignment: CDR1 MNHEY and CDR2 SMNVEV (reference sequence). The CDR3 length is 14 residues. As DNA, the CDR3 is TGTGCCAGCAGCCTGGGGCAGAACAATCAGCCCCAGCATTTT. Amino acids: CASSLGQNNQPQHF.

The chain has TRBV10-3 and TRBJ2-7, with TRBD2 matching 10 bases. CDR1 is ENHRY, CDR2 SYGVKD, per germline. V shed 4 bases and J 0 bases; nucleotides not matched to a gene: 12. The CDR3 is 18 residues long. The CDR3 sequence is CAISGPGLAGESSYEQYF. CDR3 DNA: TGTGCCATCAGTGGGCCGGGGCTAGCGGGAGAGAGCTCCTACGAGCAGTACTTC.

CDR3 in amino acids: CASSLLEPTGTGELFF. The CDR3 nucleotides read TGTGCCAGCAGCCTCTTGGAACCTACTGGGACCGGGGAGCTGTTTTTT. The J gene is TRBJ2-2, the V gene TRBV27; no clear D gene. The V end was cut by 6 bases, the J end by 5 bases, with 19 bases between. CDR3 size: 16 residues. Germline V gives CDR1 MNHEY, CDR2 SMNVEV (reference sequence).

The chain joins TRBV28 to TRBJ2-1; TRBD1 agrees at 9 bases. The CDR3 spans 14 residues. The V segment lost 5 bases and the J segment 6 bases; nucleotides outside the gene matches: 5. Per the germline V gene, CDR1 is MDHEN and CDR2 is SYDVKM. The CDR3 is CASSMTGGVNEQFF. Here the CDR3 DNA reads TGTGCCAGCAGTATGACAGGGGGGGTCAATGAGCAGTTCTTC.

V usage is TRBV28 and J usage is TRBJ1-6; no reliable D call. V was trimmed by 1 base and J by 2 bases, leaving 9 bases between them. The germline V gene has CDR1 MDHEN and CDR2 SYDVKM. The CDR3 runs 16 residues. The CDR3 is CASSLSGDPYNSPLHF. The CDR3 DNA is TGTGCCAGCAGTTTATCTGGTGATCCCTATAATTCACCCCTCCACTTT.

For this clone: This CDR3 is also generated by other DNA sequences in the sample. The gene calls are TRBV7-6 and TRBJ2-7; D ambiguous. The CDR3 consists of 13 residues. From germline, CDR1 is SGHVS and CDR2 FNYEAQ. The ends were cut back, 1 base at V and 3 bases at J, with 7 bases in the middle. Here the CDR3 reads CASSLGRDYEQYF. CDR3 sequence (DNA): TGTGCCAGCAGCTTAGGTAGAGACTACGAGCAGTACTTC.

In this sample, this clone turned up once. The gene calls are TRBV6-5 and TRBJ2-1; TRBD2 matches 7 bases. Germline V lookup: CDR1 MNHEY, CDR2 SVGAGI. The CDR3 runs 15 residues. J was trimmed by 5 bases and V by 6 bases; bases with no gene match: 10. This chain's CDR3 is CASRYGLGTDNEQFF. The CDR3 DNA reads as TGTGCCAGCAGGTACGGACTAGGGACTGACAATGAGCAGTTCTTC.

The CDR3 loop reads CASSLSKGETQYF. CDR3 in DNA: TGTGCCAGCAGCCTCTCGAAGGGAGAGACCCAGTACTTC. This chain links TRBV7-3 with TRBJ2-5; D unresolved. V gave up 5 bases and J gave up 4 bases, with 11 bases separating them. The CDR3 has 13 amino acids. CDR1 is SGHTA and CDR2 is FQGTGA in the germline V gene. Combining the CDR3 with reference TRBV7-3 and TRBJ2-5 gives the whole variable domain GAGVSQTPSNKVTEKGKYVELRCDPISGHTALYWYRQSLGQGPEFLIYFQGTGAADDSGLPNDRFFAVRPEGSVSTLKIQRTERGDSAVYLCASSLSKGETQYFGPGTRLLVL.

The chain recombines TRBV10-2 with TRBJ2-7, with D perhaps given as TRBD1 or TRBD2 (5 bases each). The length of the CDR3 is 9 residues. The germline CDR1 and CDR2 sequences are WSHSY and SAAADI. V was shortened by 11 bases and J by 12 bases, with 14 bases between the two germline ends. The CDR3 region has the DNA TGCGCCCAACCGGGGCATGGGTACTTC. Its translation: CAQPGHGYF.

The V and J genes are TRBV5-1 and TRBJ1-1, with D possibly being TRBD1 (6 bases). CDR1 is SGHRS, CDR2 YFSETQ, per germline. The V end lost 1 base, the J end lost 0 bases, and 13 bases lay between the germline ends. The CDR3 is 16 residues long. In DNA, the CDR3 is TGCGCCAGCAGCTTGAGGGGGGACAATTTGAACACTGAAGCTTTCTTT. This codes for CASSLRGDNLNTEAFF.

The gene calls are TRBV5-6 and TRBJ2-7; D remains ambiguous. The germline gives CDR1 SGHDT, CDR2 YYEEEE. The CDR3 spans 13 residues. The ends were cut back, 0 bases at V and 5 bases at J, with 9 bases in the middle. The DNA for the CDR3 is TGTGCCAGCAGCTTGGTCTCCGAGGACGAGCAGTACTTC. This codes for CASSLVSEDEQYF.

This clone was counted a single time. J is TRBJ2-7 and V is TRBV6-5; 8 nucleotides align to TRBD1. Trimming at V came to 5 bases and at J to 2 bases, leaving 8 bases not matched to a gene. The CDR3 is 15 residues long. Germline V gene sequence: CDR1 MNHEY, CDR2 SVGAGI. In nucleotides, the CDR3 is TGTGCCAGCAGTCCCCGACAGGGGTACGCCTACGAGCAGTACTTC. It encodes CASSPRQGYAYEQYF.

V gene TRBV6-5 combines with J gene TRBJ2-7; 9 bases match TRBD1. The ends lost 5 bases at V and 2 bases at J; junction bases unmatched: 7. CDR1 and CDR2 from the germline V gene are MNHEY and SVGAGI. This CDR3 has 15 amino acids. CDR3 DNA: TGTGCCAGCAGTCCCGGACAGGGGTGGGCCTACGAGCAGTACTTC. This gives the protein CASSPGQGWAYEQYF.

This chain uses TRBV13 with TRBJ1-1, with D uncertain. V lost 4 bases and J 0 bases, leaving 12 bases between the germline ends. The germline CDR1 and CDR2 sequences are PRHDT and FYEKMQ (reference sequence). The CDR3 is 15 residues long. Here the CDR3 DNA reads TGTGCCAGCAGCTACGGGAGGCAGATGAACACTGAAGCTTTCTTT. It yields the protein CASSYGRQMNTEAFF.

The chain uses TRBV11-2 and TRBJ1-4; D gene unclear. The CDR3 contains 14 residues. Trimming stripped 3 bases from V and 7 bases from J, with 12 bases between. Per germline, CDR1 SGHAT and CDR2 FQNNGV. The CDR3 is CASSFWGIGEKLFF. The CDR3 coding sequence is TGTGCCAGCAGCTTTTGGGGAATCGGTGAAAAACTGTTTTTT.